This T cell receptor (beta chain) was identified during a study of beta chain features in type 1 diabetes. Study context: No age, gender or cell yield differences were seen between patients and healthy donors. Study-wide findings and caveats: Moderate yet significant TCRB CDR3 shortening was seen in Type 1 diabetes patients in all four CD4+ subsets.

Expressed TCRB transcripts were sequenced, since all the RNA that had been isolated was reverse transcribed. Sequencing was performed with immunoSEQ multiplex PCR; in TCRdb, only in-frame clones are kept and a portion is missing. Here the sample spans about 930,000 clones, roughly 16% being singletons. Points on this clone: The antigen is unknown.

The CDR3 length is 14 residues. CDR1 SNHLY and CDR2 FYNNEI come from the germline V gene. The V segment lost 2 bases and the J segment 8 bases; nucleotides outside the gene matches: 8. This chain joins TRBV2 and TRBJ1-1; 7 bases align to TRBD1. This receptor was taken from a woman aged 18-30 years in good health. Sequencing was performed on naive CD4+ T cells from blood. The chain's CDR3 is CASSEFTGVYEAFF. CDR3 DNA: TGTGCCAGCAGTGAATTTACAGGGGTGTACGAAGCTTTCTTT.